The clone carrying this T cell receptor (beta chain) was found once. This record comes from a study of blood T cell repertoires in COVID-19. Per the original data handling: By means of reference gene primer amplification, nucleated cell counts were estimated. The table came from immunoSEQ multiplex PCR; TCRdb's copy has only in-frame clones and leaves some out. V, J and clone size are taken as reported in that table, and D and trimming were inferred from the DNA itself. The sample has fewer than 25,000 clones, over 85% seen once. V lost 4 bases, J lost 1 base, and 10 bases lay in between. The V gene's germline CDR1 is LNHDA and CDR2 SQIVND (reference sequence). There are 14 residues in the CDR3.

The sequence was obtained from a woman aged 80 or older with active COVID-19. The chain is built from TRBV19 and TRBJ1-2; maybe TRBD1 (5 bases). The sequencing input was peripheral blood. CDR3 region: CASSTQGYNYGYTF. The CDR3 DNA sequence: TGTGCCAGTAGTACCCAGGGTTATAACTATGGCTACACCTTC.